One T cell receptor beta chain is described in this entry. The antigen is unknown. The sample originates from a study of beta chain features in type 1 diabetes. Between the trimmed V and J ends, which lost 2 bases and 3 bases, there was a span of 5 bases. Per germline, CDR1 MNHNS and CDR2 SASEGT. The CDR3 sequence is 12 residues long. One heparinised draw, averaging roughly 0.12 L, was taken per donor. The entirety of the isolated RNA underwent reverse transcription, so expressed TCRB transcripts were sequenced. Sequenced by immunoSEQ multiplex PCR; TCRdb stores in-frame clones only, minus some. The sample includes about 29,000 clones, 55% to 60% seen only once; the top ten take about 1.5%. Findings and limits, study-wide: Amplification by PCR could prefer shorter templates, with the same effect in patients and controls. A potential influence of HLA type upon TCRB rearrangement remained unresolved herein. In every one of the four CD4+ subsets, TCRB CDR3s were moderately but significantly shorter in Type 1 diabetes patients. The study found that naive, central memory and Treg TCRB repertoires appeared more similar in patients than in healthy donors.

What was sequenced was Tregs from blood. The origin of this receptor is a young woman with type 1 diabetes. V is TRBV6-1 and J is TRBJ2-7; D gene unclear. Written as DNA, the CDR3 is TGTGCCAGCAGTGAATTGCGCTACGAGCAGTACTTC. Amino acid sequence: CASSELRYEQYF.